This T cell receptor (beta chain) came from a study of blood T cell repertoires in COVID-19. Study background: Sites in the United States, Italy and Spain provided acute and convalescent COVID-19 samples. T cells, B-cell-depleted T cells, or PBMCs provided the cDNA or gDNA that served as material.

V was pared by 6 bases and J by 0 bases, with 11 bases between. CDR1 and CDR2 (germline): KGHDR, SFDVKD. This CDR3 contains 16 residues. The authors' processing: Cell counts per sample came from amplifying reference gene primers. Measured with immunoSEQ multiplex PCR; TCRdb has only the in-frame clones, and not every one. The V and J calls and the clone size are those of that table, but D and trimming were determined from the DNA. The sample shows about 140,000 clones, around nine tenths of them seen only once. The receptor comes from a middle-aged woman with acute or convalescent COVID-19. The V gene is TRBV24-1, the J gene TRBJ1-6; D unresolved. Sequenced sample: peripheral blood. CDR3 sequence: CATSQTTSSYNSPLHF. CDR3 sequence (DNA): TGTGCCACCAGTCAGACAACTAGCTCCTATAATTCACCCCTCCACTTT.